Listed below are T cell receptor beta chains from one sample, sequenced in a study. MiXCR, run by TCRdb on the multiplex PCR reads, gives a single entry per CDR3 protein. The sample lists 800 to 950 distinct CDR3 sequences, 10% to 15% occurring once. Specimen: naive CD4+ T cells sorted from blood. The receptors originated from a female donor with breast cancer. CDR3s leave out the opening cysteine and the closing phenylalanine or tryptophan.

v_call | cdr3_aa
TRBV12-3/TRBV12-4 | ASSPQGISYGYT
TRBV12-3/TRBV12-4 | ASSRDGYGYGYT
TRBV12-3/TRBV12-4 | ASSRNREGYT
TRBV12-3/TRBV12-4 | ASSRDVRGYT
TRBV12-3/TRBV12-4 | ASSPSANYGYT
TRBV12-3/TRBV12-4 | ASSLGYDGAERGYT
TRBV12-3/TRBV12-4 | ASRETGENYGYT
TRBV12-3/TRBV12-4 | ASSFPGTGLDYGYT
TRBV12-3/TRBV12-4 | ASSIRDRGSGYT
TRBV12-3/TRBV12-4 | ASSPSTANYGYT
TRBV12-3/TRBV12-4 | ASSDRDYGYT
TRBV12-3/TRBV12-4 | ASSSWGFQNYGYT
TRBV12-3/TRBV12-4 | ASSLTGASNYGYT
TRBV12-3/TRBV12-4 | ASSLMDYGYT
TRBV12-3/TRBV12-4 | ASSSLGMGYGYT
TRBV12-3/TRBV12-4 | ASSEGTYGYT
TRBV12-3/TRBV12-4 | ASKLNGEGFYGYT
TRBV12-3/TRBV12-4 | ASSPQAWEGIGRGYT
TRBV12-3/TRBV12-4 | ASSPTGEGYGYT
TRBV12-3/TRBV12-4 | ASSFGLGREYGYT
TRBV12-3/TRBV12-4 | ASSSDRAHGYT
TRBV12-3/TRBV12-4 | ASSFEGGNNYGYT
TRBV12-3/TRBV12-4 | ASSLARSGGGYT
TRBV12-3/TRBV12-4 | ASKLEQGNYGYT
TRBV12-3/TRBV12-4 | ASSPRLPGYGYT
TRBV12-3/TRBV12-4 | ASSLRRGDGYT
TRBV12-3/TRBV12-4 | ASSRDRARGYT
TRBV12-3/TRBV12-4 | ASSLQEAYGYT
TRBV12-3/TRBV12-4 | ASSADRIYGYT